Each of the 27 T cell receptor beta chains below was sequenced from the same sample in a study of blood T cell repertoires in COVID-19. Sequencing was performed with immunoSEQ multiplex PCR; in TCRdb, only in-frame clones are kept and a portion is missing. Of some 220,000 clones listed, around 83% are singletons. The sample was PBMCs or T cells enriched from blood (not recorded which). These receptors all stem from a woman between 40 and 55 years old with acute COVID-19.

CDR3 region: CASSDREISNQPQHF. CDR3 sequence (DNA): TGTGCCAGCAGTGACAGGGAAATAAGCAATCAGCCCCAGCATTTT. The chain is built from TRBV2 and TRBJ1-5; tentative D call: TRBD1 (5 bases). Germline CDR1 SNHLY, CDR2 FYNNEI. Trimming shortened V by 3 bases and J by 1 base, and 10 bases separated the two germline ends. The CDR3 has 15 amino acids.

This chain uses TRBV15 with TRBJ1-4, with D maybe TRBD1 (5 bases). Trimming left V 4 bases short and J 0 bases short, with 33 bases between. The CDR3 is 23 residues long. Germline V lookup: CDR1 LNHNV, CDR2 YYDKDF (reference sequence). The chain's CDR3 is CATSTPSRFRLAGKRATNEKLFF. In nucleotides, the CDR3 is TGTGCCACCAGCACCCCGTCCCGCTTCAGATTGGCAGGGAAGCGAGCAACTAATGAAAAACTGTTTTTT. The whole variable domain, filled in from reference TRBV15 and TRBJ1-4, reads DAMVIQNPRYQVTQFGKPVTLSCSQTLNHNVMYWYQQKSSQAPKLLFHYYDKDFNNEADTPDNFQSRRPNTSFCFLDIRSPGLGDTAMYLCATSTPSRFRLAGKRATNEKLFFGSGTQLSVL.

The chain joins TRBV2 to TRBJ2-3; D is uncertain. The CDR3 length is 12 residues. CDR1 SNHLY and CDR2 FYNNEI come from the germline V gene. DNA for the CDR3: TGTGCTTTGTCCCCATCCACTTATACGCAGTATTTT. Translated, it gives CALSPSTYTQYF. Complete variable domain (other parts from reference TRBV2 and TRBJ2-3): EPEVTQTPSHQVTQMGQEVILRCVPISNHLYFYWYRQILGQKVEFLVSFYNNEISEKSEIFDDQFSVERPDGSNFTLKIRSTKLEDSAMYFCALSPSTYTQYFGPGTRLTVL.

This rearrangement joins TRBV5-6 to TRBJ2-5, with TRBD1 identical over 7 bases. Per the germline V gene, CDR1 is SGHDT and CDR2 is YYEEEE. The CDR3 has 14 amino acids. The V segment lost 3 bases and the J segment 5 bases; nucleotides outside the gene matches: 7. The CDR3 protein is CASSSDRTYETQYF. The CDR3 bases are TGTGCCAGCAGCTCGGACAGGACGTACGAGACCCAGTACTTC.

CDR3 nucleotide sequence: TGTGCCAGCAGTTGGGGCGGGAGGGTACTCTACGAGCAGTACTTC. Translated, it gives CASSWGGRVLYEQYF. This chain uses TRBV28 with TRBJ2-7; TRBD2 aligns across 9 bases. From germline, CDR1 is MDHEN and CDR2 SYDVKM. After removal of 4 bases from V and 3 bases from J, the junction contained 7 bases not matched to a gene. This CDR3 has 15 residues.

The table lists this clone with a few counts. This rearrangement joins TRBV11-2 to TRBJ1-1, with 7 positions matching TRBD1. The ends lost 2 bases at V and 5 bases at J; junction bases unmatched: 5. Germline V gives CDR1 SGHAT, CDR2 FQNNGV. The CDR3 totals 14 residues. The CDR3, as DNA: TGTGCCAGCAGCTTACAGGGGGGAAAGACTGAAGCTTTCTTT. It translates to CASSLQGGKTEAFF.

The chain has TRBV19 and TRBJ1-5; weak D call: TRBD1 (6 bases). V was trimmed by 5 bases and J by 4 bases, leaving 12 bases between them. The CDR3 has 14 amino acids. Germline V CDR1 and CDR2: LNHDA, SQIVND (reference sequence). CDR3 residues: CASSRGGLNQPQHF. CDR3 bases: TGTGCCAGTAGTCGGGGGGGCCTTAATCAGCCCCAGCATTTT.

This clone has just a few counts. The chain joins TRBV2 to TRBJ1-2; D is possibly TRBD1 (6 bases). V was cut by 3 bases and J by 8 bases, with 10 bases left in between. The CDR3 covers 12 residues. Per germline, CDR1 SNHLY and CDR2 FYNNEI. CDR3 sequence (DNA): TGTGCCAGCAGTGATACAGGGTACGGCTACACCTTC. Residues: CASSDTGYGYTF.

The chain carries TRBV6-5 and TRBJ1-1, with D perhaps TRBD1 (5 bases). The CDR3 length is 13 residues. V was cut by 2 bases and J by 5 bases, with 9 bases left in between. From germline, CDR1 is MNHEY and CDR2 SVGAGI. CDR3 amino acids: CASSYNGGTEAFF. The CDR3, as DNA: TGTGCCAGCAGTTACAACGGGGGTACTGAAGCTTTCTTT.

The chain combines TRBV5-1 with TRBJ2-1; TRBD2 aligns across 10 bases. CDR3 length: 15 residues. V dropped 2 bases and J dropped 7; count of bases not matched to a gene: 6. The V gene's germline CDR1 is SGHRS and CDR2 YFSETQ. Here the CDR3 DNA reads TGCGCCAGCAGCTTCGGACTAGCGGCGGGGAATGAGCAGTTCTTC. Its protein is CASSFGLAAGNEQFF.

The V gene is TRBV11-3, the J gene TRBJ2-1, with TRBD2 matching 7 bases. The CDR3 is 18 amino acids. The J segment lost 2 bases and the V segment lost 5 bases, leaving 15 bases of the junction unmatched. Germline V gene sequence: CDR1 SGHNT, CDR2 YENEEA. The CDR3 loop is CASSPGPGGSPPYNEQFF. The CDR3 DNA reads TGTGCCAGCAGCCCCGGTCCGGGCGGGAGCCCTCCCTACAATGAGCAGTTCTTC.

Comment on this clone: A read error is possible here, since a much larger clone lies one base away. The same CDR3 is also encoded by other DNA sequences in this sample. The chain employs TRBV6-5 and TRBJ2-1; 12 bases match TRBD2. This CDR3 contains 15 residues. Per germline, CDR1 MNHEY and CDR2 SVGAGI. J lost 2 bases, V lost 5 bases, and 1 base had no gene match. CDR3 in amino acids: CASSRTSGTYNEQFF. The CDR3 DNA sequence: TGTGCCAGCAGTAGGACTAGCGGGACCTACAATGAGCAGTTCTTC.

The gene calls are TRBV27 and TRBJ2-2; D perhaps matches TRBD2 (6 bases). Germline V CDR1 and CDR2: MNHEY, SMNVEV (reference sequence). The CDR3 has 13 amino acids. Trimming removed 6 bases from V and 5 bases from J, with 10 bases in between. The CDR3 sequence: CASREGGTGELFF. The DNA for the CDR3 is TGTGCCAGCAGGGAGGGAGGTACCGGGGAGCTGTTTTTT.

This sequence joins TRBV5-1 and TRBJ2-2; 9 bases align to TRBD1. V was pared by 0 bases and J by 6 bases, with 3 bases of the junction left unmatched. Per the germline V gene, CDR1 is SGHRS and CDR2 is YFSETQ. The CDR3 extends over 15 amino acids. The CDR3 sequence is CASSLGQGVAGELFF. In DNA, the CDR3 is TGCGCCAGCAGCTTGGGACAGGGGGTCGCCGGGGAGCTGTTTTTT.

The chain carries TRBV5-1 and TRBJ2-5, with 12 bases matching TRBD2. CDR3 length: 14 amino acids. V dropped 2 bases and J dropped 5; count of bases not matched to a gene: 1. Germline CDR1 and CDR2: SGHRS and YFSETQ. The CDR3 coding sequence is TGCGCCAGCAGCTTTCTAGCGGGAGGGGAGACCCAGTACTTC. It codes for CASSFLAGGETQYF.

The V gene is TRBV7-2, the J gene TRBJ1-6, with D perhaps TRBD1 (6 bases). The CDR3 runs 15 residues. Trimming took 5 bases from V and 4 from J, leaving 12 bases between them. Per germline, CDR1 SGHTA and CDR2 FQGNSA. The CDR3 bases are TGTGCCAGCAGCCCAGGGACAACTTATAATTCACCCCTCCACTTT. Protein: CASSPGTTYNSPLHF.

This clone was seen once. V usage is TRBV3-1 (or the pseudogene TRBV3-2) and J usage is TRBJ2-7; D is possibly TRBD1 (6 bases). The germline V gene has CDR1 LGHDT and CDR2 YNNKEL (reference sequence). V was pared by 3 bases and J by 1 base, with 16 bases between. CDR3 size: 16 residues. The CDR3 DNA is TGTGCCAGCAGCCACCGCACAGGGATTGGGTCCTACGAGCAGTACTTC. This gives the protein CASSHRTGIGSYEQYF.

The J gene is TRBJ1-2, the V gene TRBV6-1; D unclear. Germline CDR1 is MNHNS and CDR2 is SASEGT. There are 13 residues in the CDR3. Trimming removed 6 bases from V and 8 bases from J, with 16 bases in between. The CDR3 is CASSPSDTWGYTF. CDR3 nucleotides: TGTGCCAGCAGCCCATCTGACACTTGGGGCTACACCTTC.

The chain recombines TRBV7-2 with TRBJ2-1, with 10 bases lining up with TRBD2. J was trimmed by 10 bases and V by 8 bases; bases with no gene match: 14. CDR1 is SGHTA, CDR2 FQGNSA, per germline. There are 15 residues in the CDR3. The CDR3 nucleotides are TGTGCCAGCCTAACCAGTCCTAGCGGGGGCCCCGAGCAGTTCTTC. Translated: CASLTSPSGGPEQFF.

The chain couples TRBV7-3 to TRBJ2-2; 10 bases map to TRBD1. The V segment lost 11 bases and the J segment 4 bases; nucleotides outside the gene matches: 7. The CDR3 has 14 residues. The V gene's germline CDR1 is SGHTA and CDR2 FQGTGA. The CDR3, as DNA: TGTGCCTGTAGACAGGGGGCTACCACCGGGGAGCTGTTTTTT. Protein product: CACRQGATTGELFF.

V usage is TRBV5-1 and J usage is TRBJ2-7; TRBD1 aligns across 9 bases. This CDR3 has 15 amino acids. The J segment lost 6 bases and the V segment lost 0 bases, leaving 7 bases of the junction unmatched. Germline V gene data show CDR1 as SGHRS and CDR2 as YFSETQ. The CDR3 DNA is TGCGCCAGCAGCTTGGTTTTGGGACAGGGTAGCGAGCAGTACTTC. Protein sequence: CASSLVLGQGSEQYF.

The chain combines TRBV19 with TRBJ1-4; tentative D call: TRBD1 (6 bases). The CDR3 has 15 amino acids. Germline V gene lookup returns CDR1 LNHDA and CDR2 SQIVND (reference sequence). The germline V and J ends were trimmed by 5 bases and 5 bases, with 15 bases remaining between them. DNA of the CDR3: TGTGCCAGTAGTGCTTCCGGGACAAGCAATGAAAAACTGTTTTTT. It is translated as CASSASGTSNEKLFF.

V usage is TRBV6-5 and J usage is TRBJ1-4; D possibly corresponds to TRBD1 (6 bases). Trimming removed 2 bases from V and 7 bases from J, with 11 bases in between. CDR1 and CDR2 from the germline V gene are MNHEY and SVGAGI. The CDR3 spans 14 residues. Written as DNA, the CDR3 is TGTGCCAGCAGTTACGGGGGCAGTCGTGAAAAACTGTTTTTT. It specifies CASSYGGSREKLFF.

V gene TRBV7-8 combines with J gene TRBJ2-1, with a weak D call TRBD2 (6 bases). The CDR3 runs to 17 residues. The V gene lost 1 base and the J gene lost 3 bases, with 16 bases spanning the gap. The germline V gene has CDR1 SGHVS and CDR2 FQNEAQ. CDR3 sequence (DNA): TGTGCCAGCAGCTTAGGATATTTTCGGGGGTACTACAATGAGCAGTTCTTC. Protein: CASSLGYFRGYYNEQFF.

The chain recombines TRBV9 with TRBJ2-2; 9 bases fit TRBD1. After removal of 3 bases from V and 7 bases from J, the junction contained 4 bases not matched to a gene. This CDR3 has 14 amino acids. The germline gives CDR1 SGDLS, CDR2 YYNGEE. In nucleotides, the CDR3 is TGTGCCAGCAGCGCAGGACAGGGGTTCGGGGAGCTGTTTTTT. This codes for CASSAGQGFGELFF.

The V and J genes are TRBV9 and TRBJ2-1; D is possibly TRBD1 (5 bases). V was pared by 2 bases and J by 6 bases, with 9 bases between. CDR1 SGDLS and CDR2 YYNGEE come from the germline V gene. CDR3 length: 13 amino acids. CDR3 loop: CASSVQQGNEQFF. CDR3 DNA: TGTGCCAGCAGCGTCCAGCAGGGCAATGAGCAGTTCTTC.

V and J are TRBV7-8 and TRBJ1-1, with TRBD1 matching over 8 bases. The CDR3 is made up of 14 amino acids. The trim removed 5 bases at V and 10 bases at J, leaving 12 bases unmatched. Germline lookup yields CDR1 SGHVS and CDR2 FQNEAQ. CDR3 region: CASSATTGDLIAFF. The CDR3 nucleotides read TGTGCCAGCAGCGCGACGACAGGGGACCTTATAGCTTTCTTT.